This passage covers 32 T cell receptor beta chains from one sample sequenced in a study of T-cell reconstitution after alpha-beta-depleted transplantation in children. Researchers prepared the TCRbeta library using unique molecular identifiers, the study reports. TCRdb re-called the PCR reads with MiXCR, one entry per CDR3 protein. This table holds around 490,000 distinct CDR3 sequences, approximately 10% found once. Sequences were derived from PBMCs, mostly from graft donor cells, sampled 180 days after TCRalphabeta/CD19-depleted stem cell transplant. The receptors were gathered from a female patient aged 2-15 years who had a stem cell transplant for aplastic anemia, so the T cells may come from the graft donor.

The gene calls are TRBV5-1 and TRBJ1-2; D gene uncertain. V lost 0 bases and J lost 6, with 12 bases in between. The germline V gene encodes CDR1 SGHRS and CDR2 YFSETQ. This CDR3 has 14 amino acids. The CDR3 loop reads CASSLEGMMNGYTF. The DNA of the CDR3 is TGCGCCAGCAGCTTGGAGGGAATGATGAATGGCTACACCTTC.

The table lists this clonotype with many counts. V and J are TRBV29-1 and TRBJ1-5; unclear D gene. Germline assignment: CDR1 SQVTM and CDR2 ANQGSEA. CDR3 length equals 13 residues. This CDR3 reads CAVRGSSNQPQHF. CDR3 nucleotides: TGCGCCGTTCGAGGGTCCAGCAATCAGCCCCAGCATTTT.

This clonotype was found a few times. J is TRBJ2-7 and V is TRBV21-1; the table's D call of TRBD2 was not tested on the DNA. TRBV21-1 is noted as a pseudogene. This CDR3 has 17 residues. The CDR3 DNA is TGTGCCAGCAGCAAATATCGGGACTACCAAAGCAGCCACGAGCAGTACTTC. Translation gives CASSKYRDYQSSHEQYF.

This clonotype was seen a handful of times. This chain uses TRBV6-5 with TRBJ2-3; D is perhaps TRBD2 (5 bases). The CDR3 sequence is 18 residues long. V was pared by 0 bases and J by 0 bases, with 16 bases between. Germline CDR1 reads MNHEY; CDR2 reads SVGAGI. CDR3 residues: CASSYSGAVGASTDTQYF. The CDR3 region has the DNA TGTGCCAGCAGTTACTCGGGAGCGGTGGGTGCTAGCACAGATACGCAGTATTTT.

This clonotype was counted many times. The V and J genes are TRBV20-1 and TRBJ2-3; D is perhaps TRBD1 or TRBD2 (5 bases each). Per germline, CDR1 DFQATT and CDR2 SNEGSKA (reference sequence). CDR3 size: 15 residues. Trimming removed 0 bases from V and 7 bases from J, with 17 bases in between. For the CDR3, the DNA is TGCAGTGCTAGAGATGGTAGCGAGGGGATGAATACGCAGTATTTT. Its protein product is CSARDGSEGMNTQYF.

There are a few counts of this clonotype. The chain couples TRBV6-2 or TRBV6-3 to TRBJ2-4, with 12 bases that match TRBD1. There are 21 residues in the CDR3. Unmatched junction bases numbered 18, after V lost 5 bases and J lost 1 base. The germline gives CDR1 MNHEY, CDR2 SVGEGT. The CDR3 DNA reads TGTGCCAGCAGTCCTTACTATGGGCGGGACAGGGGGCCTCGGGCCAAAAACATTCAGTACTTC. Protein sequence: CASSPYYGRDRGPRAKNIQYF.

This clonotype has ten or more counts. This chain connects TRBV20-1 to TRBJ2-5, with 11 bases lining up with TRBD2. The CDR3 covers 15 residues. J gave up 5 bases and V 6 bases, and 11 bases lay outside the gene matches. Germline V gene data show CDR1 as DFQATT and CDR2 as SNEGSKA (reference sequence). The CDR3, as DNA: TGCAGTGCAGAGGTAGCGGGAGGGCCCGGGGAGACCCAGTACTTC. It specifies CSAEVAGGPGETQYF.

This clonotype was detected many times. The rearrangement joins TRBV28 to TRBJ2-1; tentative D call: TRBD2 (5 bases). The CDR3 is made up of 12 amino acids. The V gene's germline CDR1 is MDHEN and CDR2 SYDVKM. The V and J ends lost 0 bases and 9 bases respectively, with 6 bases between them. The CDR3 coding sequence is TGTGCCAGCAGTTTATGGGGGAGTGAGCAGTTCTTC. Its protein product is CASSLWGSEQFF.

This chain joins TRBV29-1 and TRBJ2-7, with D maybe TRBD1 (5 bases). The germline CDR1 and CDR2 sequences are SQVTM and ANQGSEA. Trimming pared 7 bases from V and 5 bases from J, leaving 18 bases between. The CDR3 runs 13 residues. CDR3 protein: CSGGRAPGHEQYF. DNA for the CDR3: TGCAGCGGGGGCAGGGCCCCCGGACACGAGCAGTACTTC.

The chain joins TRBV10-3 to TRBJ1-1; a weak D match, TRBD1 (5 bases). The CDR3 has 11 residues. Trimming removed 4 bases from V and 8 bases from J, with 8 bases in between. Looked up from germline, CDR1 is ENHRY and CDR2 is SYGVKD. The DNA for the CDR3 is TGTGCCATCAGTGTGGGGCAGGAAGCTTTCTTT. Translating it yields CAISVGQEAFF.

In DNA form, the CDR3 reads TGTGCCAGCAGCTACTACCGACAGGCAGGGGCACCCCTCCACTTT. Translated, it gives CASSYYRQAGAPLHF. The chain has TRBV5-4 and TRBJ1-6; tentative D call: TRBD1 (6 bases). From germline, CDR1 is SGHNT and CDR2 YYREEE (reference sequence). This CDR3 is built from 15 residues. V dropped 3 bases and J dropped 11 bases, with 18 bases sitting between them.

In nucleotides, the CDR3 is TGCAGTGCTTCGGAGGTCCTTATCCACGAGCAGTACTTC. Amino acid sequence: CSASEVLIHEQYF. The V call is TRBV20-1, the J call TRBJ2-7; a weak D match, TRBD2 (5 bases). The CDR3 runs to 13 residues. Trimming shortened V by 5 bases and J by 5 bases, and 16 bases separated the two germline ends. The germline gives CDR1 DFQATT, CDR2 SNEGSKA (reference sequence).

The chain employs TRBV4-3 and TRBJ2-4, with D possibly being TRBD1 (6 bases). The CDR3 length is 15 residues. Trimming took off 0 bases at V and 6 bases at J, with 12 bases between the two ends. The V gene's germline CDR1 is LGHNA and CDR2 YSLEER. This CDR3 is CASSQDPLDRNIQYF. Here the CDR3 DNA reads TGCGCCAGCAGCCAAGATCCCCTGGACAGAAACATTCAGTACTTC.

This clonotype was picked up a small number of times. This chain connects TRBV11-2 to TRBJ2-7, with D unclear. Germline CDR1 is SGHAT and CDR2 is FQNNGV. The CDR3 has 14 amino acids. Trimming removed 0 bases at V and 7 bases at J, with 13 bases between. The CDR3 bases are TGTGCCAGCAGCTTAGATCTTATTCGTAGTGAGCAGTACTTC. Its translation: CASSLDLIRSEQYF.

This clonotype was picked up a small number of times. V usage is TRBV28 and J usage is TRBJ2-7; 7 bases map to TRBD1. V trimming: 2 bases; J trimming: 1 base; junction bases outside the gene matches: 11. Germline V gives CDR1 MDHEN, CDR2 SYDVKM. There are 17 residues in the CDR3. The CDR3 sequence is CASSLTRGPWTSYEQYV. CDR3 DNA: TGTGCCAGCAGTTTAACGAGGGGGCCATGGACTTCCTACGAGCAGTACGTC.

The chain has TRBV3-1 and TRBJ1-1; 9 nucleotides align to TRBD1. The length of the CDR3 is 14 residues. Per germline, CDR1 LGHDT and CDR2 YNNKEL (reference sequence). V lost 3 bases to trimming and J lost 7 bases; unmatched junction nucleotides: 6. The CDR3 nucleotides read TGTGCCAGCAGCCACCGGGACAGGGAGGGTGAAGCTTTCTTT. Protein product: CASSHRDREGEAFF. The whole variable domain, remainder taken from reference TRBV3-1 and TRBJ1-1, is DTAVSQTPKYLVTQMGNDKSIKCEQNLGHDTMYWYKQDSKKFLKIMFSYNNKELIINETVPNRFSPKSPDKAHLNLHINSLELGDSAVYFCASSHRDREGEAFFGQGTRLTVV.

This clonotype occurred a few times. The chain couples TRBV2 to TRBJ2-6; D call uncertain. Trimming took 2 bases from V and 0 from J, leaving 8 bases between them. This CDR3 spans 16 amino acids. CDR1 is SNHLY and CDR2 is FYNNEI in the germline V gene. In DNA, the CDR3 is TGTGCCAGCAGTGAATCTTGGAGCTCTGGGGCCAACGTCCTGACTTTC. Translation gives CASSESWSSGANVLTF.

This clonotype was counted only a few times. The rearrangement uses TRBV28 and TRBJ1-5; 8 nucleotides line up with TRBD1. The germline V gene encodes CDR1 MDHEN and CDR2 SYDVKM. The CDR3 has 18 amino acids. The J segment lost 6 bases and the V segment lost 6 bases, leaving 19 bases of the junction unmatched. The CDR3 sequence: CASSPTRGADRGRQPQHF. For the CDR3, the DNA is TGTGCCAGCAGCCCTACAAGGGGGGCCGACAGGGGTCGTCAGCCCCAGCATTTT.

The chain joins TRBV14 to TRBJ2-1; TRBD2 aligns across 7 bases. The CDR3 totals 16 residues. Germline V gives CDR1 SGHDN, CDR2 FVKESK. V lost 2 bases and J lost 9; bases outside the gene matches: 13. CDR3 loop: CASSQLVAGRIVEQFF. The CDR3 nucleotides read TGTGCCAGCAGCCAACTCGTAGCGGGTCGGATCGTTGAGCAGTTCTTC. Together with reference TRBV14 and TRBJ2-1, the CDR3 gives the full variable domain: EAGVTQFPSHSVIEKGQTVTLRCDPISGHDNLYWYRRVMGKEIKFLLHFVKESKQDESGMPNNRFLAERTGGTYSTLKVQPAELEDSGVYFCASSQLVAGRIVEQFFGPGTRLTVL.

This clonotype showed up many times. The rearrangement uses TRBV7-2 and TRBJ2-1; D may be TRBD2 (7 bases). Germline V lookup: CDR1 SGHTA, CDR2 FQGNSA. V lost 3 bases, J lost 2 bases, and 20 bases lay in between. The CDR3 extends over 18 amino acids. The DNA for the CDR3 is TGTGCCAGCAGCTTGACGCTAGCGGAACACAGGGCCTACAATGAGCAGTTCTTC. Its translation is CASSLTLAEHRAYNEQFF. Full variable domain (missing parts from reference TRBV7-2 and TRBJ2-1): GAGVSQSPSNKVTEKGKDVELRCDPISGHTALYWYRQSLGQGLEFLIYFQGNSAPDKSGLPSDRFSAERTGGSVSTLTIQRTQQEDSAVYLCASSLTLAEHRAYNEQFFGPGTRLTVL.

This clonotype was recorded at least ten times. The V gene is TRBV5-1, the J gene TRBJ2-2; 9 positions match TRBD1. Per germline, CDR1 SGHRS and CDR2 YFSETQ. The CDR3 runs to 20 residues. V trimming: 1 base; J trimming: 4 bases; junction bases outside the gene matches: 17. The CDR3 loop is CASSLSPGTGGAEATGELFF. CDR3 coding DNA: TGCGCCAGCAGCTTGTCCCCCGGCACAGGGGGCGCGGAGGCCACCGGGGAGCTGTTTTTT.

The genes are TRBV13 and TRBJ2-1; D might be TRBD1 (6 bases). Germline V lookup: CDR1 PRHDT, CDR2 FYEKMQ (reference sequence). The CDR3 is made up of 13 amino acids. Between the trimmed V and J ends, which lost 10 bases and 4 bases, there was a span of 14 bases. CDR3 region: CATIFGQYNEQFF. As DNA, the CDR3 is TGTGCCACCATCTTTGGACAGTACAATGAGCAGTTCTTC.

In its sample, this clonotype was seen many times. The rearrangement links TRBV28 to TRBJ2-1; D is perhaps TRBD2 (6 bases). V was trimmed by 7 bases and J by 1 base, leaving 8 bases between them. Germline CDR1 is MDHEN and CDR2 is SYDVKM. The CDR3 sequence is 13 residues long. The CDR3 sequence: CASTAGSYNEQFF. CDR3 nucleotide sequence: TGTGCCAGCACGGCGGGGTCCTACAATGAGCAGTTCTTC.

This clonotype was seen repeatedly, ten times or more. The chain has TRBV7-8 and TRBJ2-7; possibly TRBD1 for D (5 bases). CDR3 size: 16 residues. Looked up from germline, CDR1 is SGHVS and CDR2 is FQNEAQ. V dropped 2 bases and J dropped 0 bases, with 14 bases sitting between them. CDR3 region: CASSLIWGESSYEQYF. The CDR3 DNA reads as TGTGCCAGCAGCTTAATATGGGGCGAAAGCTCCTACGAGCAGTACTTC. The whole variable domain, filled in from reference TRBV7-8 and TRBJ2-7, reads GAGVSQSPRYKVAKRGQDVALRCDPISGHVSLFWYQQALGQGPEFLTYFQNEAQLDKSGLPSDRFFAERPEGSVSTLKIQRTQQEDSAVYLCASSLIWGESSYEQYFGPGTRLTVT.

This clonotype occurred a few times. The genes are TRBV3-1 and TRBJ2-2; 9 positions agree with TRBD1. The V gene's germline CDR1 is LGHDT and CDR2 YNNKEL (reference sequence). This CDR3 contains 18 residues. J gave up 0 bases and V 4 bases, and 9 bases lay outside the gene matches. CDR3 region: CASSRKQGALPNTGELFF. In nucleotides, the CDR3 is TGTGCCAGCAGCCGAAAACAGGGGGCCCTACCGAACACCGGGGAGCTGTTTTTT.

This clonotype was found a few times. The chain has TRBV5-6 and TRBJ2-5, with a weak D call TRBD1 (5 bases). Deletions cut 6 bases from V and 5 bases from J, with 11 bases between. There are 12 residues in the CDR3. CDR1 SGHDT and CDR2 YYEEEE come from the germline V gene. CDR3 coding DNA: TGTGCCAGCACCGCAGGGTGGGAGACCCAGTACTTC. Its protein product is CASTAGWETQYF. The entire variable domain, with the rest obtained from reference TRBV5-6 and TRBJ2-5, is as follows: DAGVTQSPTHLIKTRGQQVTLRCSPKSGHDTVSWYQQALGQGPQFIFQYYEEEERQRGNFPDRFSGHQFPNYSSELNVNALLLGDSALYLCASTAGWETQYFGPGTRLLVL.

This clonotype was detected only a few times. V and J are TRBV19 and TRBJ1-5, with 9 bases lining up with TRBD1. This CDR3 is built from 16 residues. J was trimmed by 2 bases and V by 4 bases; bases with no gene match: 6. Germline CDR1 LNHDA, CDR2 SQIVND (reference sequence). CDR3 loop: CASSTRDRAGNQPQHF. The CDR3 DNA reads TGTGCCAGTAGTACGCGGGACAGGGCCGGCAATCAGCCCCAGCATTTT.

This clonotype was counted at least ten times. This chain uses TRBV5-1 with TRBJ1-1; no clear D. CDR1 SGHRS and CDR2 YFSETQ come from the germline V gene. V dropped 1 base and J dropped 6 bases, with 13 bases sitting between them. The CDR3 is 14 amino acids. CDR3 in DNA: TGCGCCAGCAGCTTGACAGAAGTAGGTCCTGAAGCTTTCTTT. Protein sequence: CASSLTEVGPEAFF.

The V call is TRBV25-1, the J call TRBJ2-7, with 7 bases lining up with TRBD1. CDR3 length: 11 amino acids. From germline, CDR1 is MGHDK and CDR2 SYGVNS. Trimming removed 10 bases from V and 3 bases from J; junction bases left unmatched: 3. CDR3 in amino acids: CATYRGYEQYF. The CDR3 DNA reads TGTGCCACTTACAGGGGCTACGAGCAGTACTTC.

This clonotype has only a few counts. V and J are TRBV4-2 and TRBJ1-2, with 8 bases that match TRBD1. The CDR3 loop spans 15 amino acids. V was clipped by 1 base and J by 4 bases; unmatched bases: 5. Germline CDR1 and CDR2: LGHNA and YNFKEQ. CDR3 sequence reads: CASSQAYGTGYGYTF. The DNA of the CDR3 is TGTGCCAGCAGCCAAGCCTACGGGACAGGCTATGGCTACACCTTC.

This clonotype occurred a few times. This chain uses TRBV5-1 with TRBJ1-1, with D hard to call. The germline V gene encodes CDR1 SGHRS and CDR2 YFSETQ. The germline V and J ends were trimmed by 0 bases and 2 bases, with 5 bases remaining between them. The CDR3 length is 13 residues. For the CDR3, the DNA is TGCGCCAGCAGCTTGGTGTACAACACTGAAGCTTTCTTT. Amino acids: CASSLVYNTEAFF.

This clonotype has a handful of counts. The chain recombines TRBV5-5 with TRBJ1-2; D remains ambiguous. The CDR3 runs to 13 residues. Germline CDR1 SGHKS, CDR2 YYEKEE (reference sequence). Trimming removed 3 bases from V and 7 bases from J, with 13 bases in between. The CDR3 DNA reads TGTGCCAGCAGCTCGGGATCGGACGGTGGCTACACCTTC. Translated: CASSSGSDGGYTF.